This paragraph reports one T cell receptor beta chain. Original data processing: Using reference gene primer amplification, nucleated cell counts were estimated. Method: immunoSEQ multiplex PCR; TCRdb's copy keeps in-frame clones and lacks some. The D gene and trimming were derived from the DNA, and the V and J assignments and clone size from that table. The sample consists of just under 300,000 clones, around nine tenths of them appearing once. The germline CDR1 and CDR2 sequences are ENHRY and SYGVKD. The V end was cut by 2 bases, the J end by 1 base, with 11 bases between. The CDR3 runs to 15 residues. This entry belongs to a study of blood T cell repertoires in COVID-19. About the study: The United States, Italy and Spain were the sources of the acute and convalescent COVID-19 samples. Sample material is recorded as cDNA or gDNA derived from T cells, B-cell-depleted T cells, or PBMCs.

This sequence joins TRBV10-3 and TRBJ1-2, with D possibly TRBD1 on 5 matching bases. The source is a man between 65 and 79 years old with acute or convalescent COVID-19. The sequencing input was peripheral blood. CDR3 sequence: CAISEARTLNYGYTF. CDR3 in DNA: TGTGCCATCAGTGAGGCTCGGACACTTAACTATGGCTACACCTTC.